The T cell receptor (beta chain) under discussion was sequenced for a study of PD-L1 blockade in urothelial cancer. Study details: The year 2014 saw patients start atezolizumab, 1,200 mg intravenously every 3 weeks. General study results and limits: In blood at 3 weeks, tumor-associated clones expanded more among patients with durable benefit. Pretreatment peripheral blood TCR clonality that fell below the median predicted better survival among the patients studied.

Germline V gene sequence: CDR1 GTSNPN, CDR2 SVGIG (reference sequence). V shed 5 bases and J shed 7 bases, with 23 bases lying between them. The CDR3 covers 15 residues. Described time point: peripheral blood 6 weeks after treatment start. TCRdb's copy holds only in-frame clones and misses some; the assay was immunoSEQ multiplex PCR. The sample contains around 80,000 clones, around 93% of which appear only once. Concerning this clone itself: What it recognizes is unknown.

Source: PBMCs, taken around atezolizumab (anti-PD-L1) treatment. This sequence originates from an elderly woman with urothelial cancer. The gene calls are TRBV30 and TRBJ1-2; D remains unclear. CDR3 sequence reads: CAWVQAGGRHAGYTF. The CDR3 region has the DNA TGTGCCTGGGTACAAGCGGGAGGACGTCATGCTGGCTACACCTTC.